What follows are 15 T cell receptor beta chains derived from one specimen sequenced in a study of tumor and adjacent non-tumor tissue in lung cancer. A modified ARM-PCR protocol with three rounds of nested PCR amplified TCRbeta. TCRdb re-called the multiplex PCR reads with MiXCR, one entry per CDR3 protein. In the table there are under 75,000 distinct CDR3 sequences, around 70% of which are singletons. RNA was extracted from bulk tissue without any cell sorting. Distant lung tissue was collected more than 3 cm away from the tumor edge. Sample: distant non-tumor lung tissue. All receptors derive from a woman between 50 and 59 years old with non-small cell lung cancer.

Details on this clonotype: This clone may be a read error of a much larger clone one base away. The chain joins TRBV11-2 to TRBJ1-2, with 7 bases matching TRBD1. The CDR3 has 13 residues. Germline V lookup: CDR1 SGHAT, CDR2 FQNNGV. The CDR3 nucleotides read TGTGTCAGCAGCGCCACAGGGGTCTATGGCTACACCTTC. Its translation is CVSSATGVYGYTF.

This clonotype showed up many times. The rearrangement links TRBV20-1 to TRBJ2-1; possible D gene TRBD2, 6 bases. Germline values: CDR1 DFQATT, CDR2 SNEGSKA (reference sequence). V lost 6 bases and J 3 bases, leaving 18 bases between the germline ends. The CDR3 consists of 15 residues. The CDR3 sequence: CSAEPPGVGYNEQFF. CDR3 DNA: TGCAGTGCCGAACCCCCGGGAGTTGGCTACAATGAGCAGTTCTTC.

In this sample, this clonotype turned up a few times. A much larger clone differs by one base, so this may be a read error. V is TRBV10-3 and J is TRBJ2-3; 9 positions match TRBD2. This CDR3 contains 16 residues. In germline, CDR1 is ENHRY, CDR2 SYGVKD. Here the CDR3 DNA reads TGTGCCATCAGTGAGTCTAGCGGGGGTAGCACAGGTACGCAGTATTTT. It is translated as CAISESSGGSTGTQYF.

This clonotype was observed at least ten times. The V call is TRBV6-1, the J call TRBJ2-7; D tentatively fits TRBD1 or TRBD2 (6 bases each). The CDR3 sequence is 15 residues long. The V and J ends lost 2 bases and 4 bases respectively, with 15 bases between them. Per germline, CDR1 MNHNS and CDR2 SASEGT. The chain's CDR3 is CASSEWVGGKYEQYF. In DNA form, the CDR3 reads TGTGCCAGCAGTGAATGGGTAGGGGGGAAGTACGAGCAGTACTTC.

This clonotype was counted many times. The rearrangement links TRBV20-1 to TRBJ2-2; TRBD2 aligns across 10 bases. J lost 2 bases, V lost 5 bases, and 2 bases had no gene match. The germline V gene encodes CDR1 DFQATT and CDR2 SNEGSKA (reference sequence). This CDR3 comprises 14 residues. CDR3 sequence: CSALLAGNTGELFF. As DNA, the CDR3 is TGCAGTGCTCTACTAGCGGGAAACACCGGGGAGCTGTTTTTT.

The chain couples TRBV11-2 to TRBJ1-3; D not resolved. With 5 bases removed from V and 2 bases from J, the gap between germline ends came to 10 bases. The CDR3 has 14 amino acids. CDR1 is SGHAT, CDR2 FQNNGV, per germline. CDR3 coding DNA: TGTGCCAGCAGCCGTTCGGTGACTGGAAACACCATATATTTT. Translating gives CASSRSVTGNTIYF.

This clonotype was found a few times. A read error may produce the germline difference seen at one junction end. The chain employs TRBV5-5 and TRBJ2-3, with 8 bases that match TRBD1. In germline, CDR1 is SGHKS, CDR2 YYEKEE (reference sequence). The CDR3 is 14 amino acids. Here the CDR3 DNA reads TGCGCCAGCAGCTGGGGACAGGGCACAGATACGCAGTATTTT. Encoded protein: CASSWGQGTDTQYF. The full variable domain, completed using reference TRBV5-5 and TRBJ2-3, is DAGVTQSPTHLIKTRGQQVTLRCSPISGHKSVSWYQQVLGQGPQFIFQYYEKEERGRGNFPDRFSARQFPNYSSELNVNALLLGDSALYLCASSWGQGTDTQYFGPGTRLTVL.

This chain connects TRBV24-1 to TRBJ1-1; D is ambiguous. This CDR3 has 14 residues. CDR1 KGHDR and CDR2 SFDVKD come from the germline V gene. CDR3 DNA: TGTTCTACCAGTGAGTACACTGGTAACACTGAAGCTTTCTTT. Encoded protein: CSTSEYTGNTEAFF.

This clonotype was detected ten times or more. V gene TRBV10-3 combines with J gene TRBJ1-5; D might be TRBD1 (6 bases). Germline V CDR1 and CDR2: ENHRY, SYGVKD. The V gene lost 10 bases and the J gene lost 3 bases, with 19 bases spanning the gap. The CDR3 has 15 residues. The CDR3 protein is CATSLQGFNNQPQHF. The CDR3 DNA is TGTGCCACTTCCCTACAGGGATTTAACAATCAGCCCCAGCATTTT.

This clonotype appeared once. Germline and junction disagree at one end, which may indicate a read error. The chain joins TRBV10-3 to TRBJ2-2; D is tentatively TRBD1 or TRBD2 (5 bases each). Germline CDR1 and CDR2: ENHRY and SYGVKD. CDR3 length: 14 residues. In DNA, the CDR3 is TGTGCCATCATTGAGTCGATGACAGACGGGGAACTGTTTTTT. It yields the protein CAIIESMTDGELFF.

Concerning this clonotype itself: At one end the junction does not follow the germline gene, possibly because of a read error. The rearrangement uses TRBV6-1 and TRBJ2-2, with 7 bases matching TRBD2. The length of the CDR3 is 16 residues. The germline V gene has CDR1 MNHNS and CDR2 SASEGT. The CDR3 region is CASTEELAVLTGELFF. As DNA, the CDR3 is TGTGCCAGCACTGAAGAGCTAGCGGTCCTCACCGGGGAGCTGTTTTTT.

Worth noting for this clonotype: Likely a read error: the CDR3 ends without its conserved phenylalanine or tryptophan. This sequence joins TRBV11-2 and TRBJ1-3; D unresolved. The CDR3 totals 12 residues. Trimming cost V 2 bases and J 9 bases, with 8 bases left between them. CDR1 is SGHAT and CDR2 is FQNNGV in the germline V gene. The CDR3 spells CASSLNESTIYV. Here the CDR3 DNA reads TGTGCCAGCAGCTTAAATGAAAGCACCATATATGTT.

The CDR3 region has the DNA TGCGCCAGCACCAGAACAGGGGGTCACAATCAGCCCCAGCATTTT. Its translation: CASTRTGGHNQPQHF. This chain connects TRBV23-1 to TRBJ1-5; 8 bases agree with TRBD1. TRBV23-1 is an open reading frame, and its role is uncertain. The CDR3 is 15 amino acids. Trimming cost V 7 bases and J 3 bases; bases outside gene matches: 8.

On this clonotype itself: A junction boundary mismatches the germline segment, possibly from a read error. The chain has TRBV5-1 and TRBJ1-2, with D unresolved. CDR1 is SGHRS, CDR2 YFSETQ, per germline. There are 12 residues in the CDR3. The CDR3 DNA follows: TGCGCCAGCAGCCTGCAGAACTATAGCTATACCTTC. It yields the protein CASSLQNYSYTF.

In this sample, this clonotype turned up many times. The chain carries TRBV11-2 and TRBJ2-1, with D perhaps matching TRBD2 (6 bases). V lost 1 base and J 6 bases, leaving 7 bases between the germline ends. CDR1 is SGHAT and CDR2 is FQNNGV in the germline V gene. The CDR3 sequence is 13 residues long. CDR3 in amino acids: CASSLGGTNEQFF. The DNA for the CDR3 is TGTGCCAGCAGCTTAGGCGGGACCAATGAGCAGTTCTTC. Using reference TRBV11-2 and TRBJ2-1 for the parts outside the CDR3, the full variable domain is EAGVAQSPRYKIIEKRQSVAFWCNPISGHATLYWYQQILGQGPKLLIQFQNNGVVDDSQLPKDRFSAERLKGVDSTLKIQPAKLEDSAVYLCASSLGGTNEQFFGPGTRLTVL.